The present T cell receptor (beta chain) was sequenced within a study of CD8 T cells in ankylosing spondylitis. Study conclusions and caveats: In ankylosing spondylitis blood, a motif of seven or eight highly homologous TCR beta variants appeared characteristic. Past research had described some motif variants in reactive arthritis synovial fluid and blood.

This CDR3 is built from 15 residues. V gave up 0 bases and J gave up 4 bases, with 10 bases separating them. Germline V gene sequence: CDR1 LGHNA, CDR2 YSLEER. TCRdb reprocessed the 5' RACE reads via MiXCR and lists one record per CDR3 protein. There are under 150,000 distinct CDR3 sequences in the sample; about a sixth occur only once, and 30% to 35% lies in the top ten. This clonotype appeared a few times. Antigen: not known. This receptor was identified in a male donor with ankylosing spondylitis. Sequenced sample: blood, either unsorted or a sorted T cell fraction (not recorded which). The rearrangement joins TRBV4-3 to TRBJ2-1, with D hard to call. The CDR3 protein is CASSQEDGGYNEQFF. CDR3 nucleotides: TGCGCCAGCAGCCAAGAAGATGGCGGATACAATGAGCAGTTCTTC.